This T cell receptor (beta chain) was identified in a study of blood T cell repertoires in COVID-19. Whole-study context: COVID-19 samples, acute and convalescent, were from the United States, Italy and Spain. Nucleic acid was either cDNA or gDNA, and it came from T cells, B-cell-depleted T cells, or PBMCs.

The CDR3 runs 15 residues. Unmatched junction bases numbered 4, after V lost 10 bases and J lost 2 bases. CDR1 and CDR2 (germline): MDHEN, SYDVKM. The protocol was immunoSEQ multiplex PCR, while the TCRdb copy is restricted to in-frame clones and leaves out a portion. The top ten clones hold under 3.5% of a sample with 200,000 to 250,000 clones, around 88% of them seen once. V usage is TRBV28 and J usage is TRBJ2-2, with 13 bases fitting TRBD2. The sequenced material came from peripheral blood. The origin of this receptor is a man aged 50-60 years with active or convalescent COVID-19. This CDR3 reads CATRLAGGNTGELFF. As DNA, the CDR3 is TGTGCCACCAGACTAGCGGGAGGAAACACCGGGGAGCTGTTTTTT.